Below, one T cell receptor (beta chain) is given with its context. The entry originates in a study of blood T cell repertoires in COVID-19. As for the study in general: From the United States, Italy and Spain came samples of acute and convalescent COVID-19. From T cells, B-cell-depleted T cells, or PBMCs came the material, which was cDNA or gDNA.

The CDR3 is made up of 19 amino acids. Germline V lookup: CDR1 MNHEY, CDR2 SMNVEV (reference sequence). V dropped 7 bases and J dropped 4; count of bases not matched to a gene: 21. Authors' data handling: From reference gene primer amplification, estimates of nucleated cell counts were derived. Repertoires were generated with immunoSEQ multiplex PCR, while TCRdb's copy carries only in-frame clones and drops some. That table supplies the V and J calls and clone size; D and trimming were determined from the DNA. The sample includes fewer than 300,000 clones, approximately 85% of them seen just once. The source is a human donor with COVID-19, enrolled during active disease. The donor label of this sample is uncertain. The rearrangement joins TRBV27 to TRBJ1-2, with TRBD1 identical over 10 bases. Sequencing was carried out using peripheral blood. CDR3 DNA: TGTGCCAGCACCCTGATTTACGGGACAGGGGACGCTCCCGTCTATGGCTACACCTTC. It yields the protein CASTLIYGTGDAPVYGYTF.